A single sample is the source of the 28 T cell receptor beta chains below, sequenced in a study of blood T cell repertoires in COVID-19. Profiling relied on immunoSEQ multiplex PCR, and the TCRdb table lists in-frame clones only, not all of them. The data contain hundreds of thousands of clones, roughly 90% of them seen just once; the ten biggest clones take up about 11%. The source material was peripheral blood. The receptor set was obtained from a woman in her thirties with COVID-19, enrolled during active disease.

This clone was seen just once. The J gene is TRBJ2-5, the V gene TRBV2, with TRBD2 as a possible D gene (6 bases). CDR1 SNHLY and CDR2 FYNNEI come from the germline V gene. CDR3 length equals 13 residues. Trimming removed 7 bases at V and 2 bases at J, with 11 bases between. CDR3 in DNA: TGTGCCAGCATGCGGGACTCTCAAGAGACCCAGTACTTC. This gives the protein CASMRDSQETQYF.

The chain links TRBV28 to TRBJ2-2, with D possibly matching TRBD2 (6 bases). Germline loops: CDR1 MDHEN, CDR2 SYDVKM. Trimming took 8 bases from V and 2 from J, leaving 9 bases between them. There are 13 residues in the CDR3. The DNA for the CDR3 is TGTGCCAGCGGGACTTTTAACACCGGGGAGCTGTTTTTT. This translates into CASGTFNTGELFF. Full variable domain (outside the CDR3, taken from reference TRBV28 and TRBJ2-2): DVKVTQSSRYLVKRTGEKVFLECVQDMDHENMFWYRQDPGLGLRLIYFSYDVKMKEKGDIPEGYSVSREKKERFSLILESASTNQTSMYLCASGTFNTGELFFGEGSRLTVL.

The rearrangement uses TRBV28 and TRBJ1-4; the match to TRBD1 covers 7 bases. V was clipped by 6 bases and J by 5 bases; unmatched bases: 3. The CDR3 is 13 amino acids. From germline, CDR1 is MDHEN and CDR2 SYDVKM. DNA of the CDR3: TGTGCCAGCAGGCAACAGGGGAATGAAAAACTGTTTTTT. It is translated as CASRQQGNEKLFF.

The chain uses TRBV6-6 and TRBJ1-4; 7 bases agree with TRBD1. The CDR3 spans 15 residues. Germline V gene lookup returns CDR1 MNHNY and CDR2 SVGAGI (reference sequence). Trimming cost V 1 base and J 4 bases; bases outside gene matches: 3. CDR3 protein: CASSYYGTDNEKLFF. DNA for the CDR3: TGTGCCAGCAGTTACTACGGGACAGATAATGAAAAACTGTTTTTT.

The chain carries TRBV28 and TRBJ1-5, with D perhaps matching TRBD1 (5 bases). The CDR3 is 16 amino acids. The ends were cut back, 3 bases at V and 2 bases at J, with 14 bases in the middle. Germline CDR1 reads MDHEN; CDR2 reads SYDVKM. The CDR3 region has the DNA TGTGCCAGCAGTTTCGGGGGTAAGGGGCGCAATCAGCCCCAGCATTTT. Protein product: CASSFGGKGRNQPQHF.

The J gene is TRBJ1-4, the V gene TRBV4-1; D is possibly TRBD1 (5 bases). Trimming left V 6 bases short and J 6 bases short, with 14 bases between. CDR1 and CDR2 from the germline V gene are MGHRA and YSYEKL. The CDR3 extends over 14 amino acids. Here the CDR3 reads CASRPGGRYEKLFF. The CDR3 DNA follows: TGCGCCAGCAGGCCCGGGGGACGGTATGAAAAACTGTTTTTT.

The chain couples TRBV5-6 to TRBJ1-1, with no clear D. Deletions cut 4 bases from V and 3 bases from J, with 10 bases between. Germline CDR1 is SGHDT and CDR2 is YYEEEE. The CDR3 extends over 13 amino acids. CDR3 sequence (DNA): TGTGCCAGCAGCCCAGACTCATACACTGAAGCTTTCTTT. Protein product: CASSPDSYTEAFF.

The chain joins TRBV7-9 to TRBJ2-3; TRBD2 agrees at 9 bases. This CDR3 contains 16 residues. V gave up 8 bases and J gave up 1 base; unmatched junction bases: 10. The V gene's germline CDR1 is SEHNR and CDR2 FQNEAQ (reference sequence). The CDR3 DNA reads as TGTGCCAGCCCCCTTAGCGGGAGCGAGGGCACAGATACGCAGTATTTT. It encodes CASPLSGSEGTDTQYF.

This clone was counted once. The chain combines TRBV7-9 with TRBJ2-1; D uncertain. This CDR3 is 12 amino acids long. V gave up 1 base and J gave up 10 bases, with 8 bases separating them. Germline V gives CDR1 SEHNR, CDR2 FQNEAQ (reference sequence). The CDR3 DNA reads TGTGCCAGCAGCTTAGAGGTAGCAGAGCAGTTCTTC. Amino acid sequence: CASSLEVAEQFF.

This chain connects TRBV4-3 to TRBJ2-2; perhaps TRBD1 as D (5 bases). V lost 4 bases and J lost 5, with 11 bases in between. The CDR3 extends over 14 amino acids. CDR1 and CDR2 (germline): LGHNA, YSLEER. Here the CDR3 DNA reads TGCGCCAGCAGCCGCGACCAGGGTACCGGGGAGCTGTTTTTT. This sequence encodes CASSRDQGTGELFF.

This clone is a singleton in its sample. The chain has TRBV30 and TRBJ2-7; a weak D match, TRBD2 (6 bases). The CDR3 is 13 amino acids. Looked up from germline, CDR1 is GTSNPN and CDR2 is SVGIG (reference sequence). Trimming took off 1 base at V and 5 bases at J, with 12 bases between the two ends. The CDR3 region is CAWSEREVDEQYF. The CDR3 nucleotides are TGTGCCTGGAGTGAAAGGGAGGTTGACGAGCAGTACTTC.

The gene calls are TRBV5-1 and TRBJ2-1; 7 bases map to TRBD1. Germline CDR1 SGHRS, CDR2 YFSETQ. J gave up 6 bases and V 0 bases, and 6 bases lay outside the gene matches. The CDR3 consists of 15 residues. In DNA, the CDR3 is TGCGCCAGCAGCTTGGGGGGGACAGCGGTCAATGAGCAGTTCTTC. Translated: CASSLGGTAVNEQFF.

The rearrangement joins TRBV5-1 to TRBJ1-1; 7 bases are a match to TRBD1. With V trimmed by 7 bases and J by 5 bases, 8 bases remained unmatched. CDR1 is SGHRS, CDR2 YFSETQ, per germline. There are 13 residues in the CDR3. For the CDR3, the DNA is TGCGCCAGCGGATCCATACAGGGGACTGAAGCTTTCTTT. Amino acids: CASGSIQGTEAFF.

The chain carries TRBV7-9 and TRBJ2-2; 8 bases line up with TRBD1. The CDR3 is 15 amino acids. The V gene end was trimmed by 4 bases and the J gene end by 7 bases; junction bases not matched to a gene: 8. Germline loops: CDR1 SEHNR, CDR2 FQNEAQ (reference sequence). Here the CDR3 reads CASSSPWTGIGELFF. The DNA for the CDR3 is TGTGCCAGCAGCTCACCGTGGACAGGGATCGGGGAGCTGTTTTTT.

This clone was seen a few times. J is TRBJ2-7 and V is TRBV19; tentative D call: TRBD2 (6 bases). CDR1 is LNHDA and CDR2 is SQIVND in the germline V gene (reference sequence). Trimming pared 3 bases from V and 6 bases from J, leaving 6 bases between. The CDR3 consists of 11 residues. CDR3 region: CASSIGGEQYF. The DNA of the CDR3 is TGTGCCAGTAGTATCGGGGGCGAGCAGTACTTC.

The chain employs TRBV18 and TRBJ2-2; the D is unclear. Germline V gene sequence: CDR1 KGHSH, CDR2 LQKENI. V lost 5 bases and J lost 2, with 6 bases in between. The CDR3 totals 13 residues. Here the CDR3 DNA reads TGTGCCAGCTCAGCGACAAACACCGGGGAGCTGTTTTTT. It yields the protein CASSATNTGELFF.

This clone has a single count. This chain links TRBV28 with TRBJ2-7; D may be TRBD2 (5 bases). V gave up 11 bases and J gave up 4 bases, with 12 bases separating them. The CDR3 spans 11 residues. Germline V gene sequence: CDR1 MDHEN, CDR2 SYDVKM. The CDR3 protein is CASRGGYEQYF. DNA for the CDR3: TGTGCCTCCCGGGGTGGTTACGAGCAGTACTTC.

This clone was detected only once. The chain employs TRBV18 and TRBJ2-7, with D perhaps matching TRBD2 (5 bases). CDR1 is KGHSH and CDR2 is LQKENI in the germline V gene. This CDR3 contains 14 residues. The V and J ends lost 3 bases and 3 bases respectively, with 12 bases between them. The CDR3 loop reads CASSPGRGSYEQYF. As DNA, the CDR3 is TGTGCCAGCTCACCGGGGAGAGGGAGCTACGAGCAGTACTTC.

J is TRBJ2-7 and V is TRBV20-1; 8 bases align to TRBD1. After removal of 3 bases from V and 1 base from J, the junction contained 8 bases not matched to a gene. Looked up from germline, CDR1 is DFQATT and CDR2 is SNEGSKA (reference sequence). The CDR3 extends over 15 amino acids. CDR3: CSASSSGGKSYEQYF. The CDR3, as DNA: TGCAGTGCTAGTAGTTCAGGGGGCAAATCCTACGAGCAGTACTTC.

The genes are TRBV3-1 (or the pseudogene TRBV3-2) and TRBJ1-6; 9 bases fit TRBD1. Trimming cost V 3 bases and J 7 bases; bases outside gene matches: 4. The CDR3 sequence is 15 residues long. Germline CDR1 is LGHDT and CDR2 is YNNKEL (reference sequence). The CDR3 region has the DNA TGTGCCAGCAGCCACGGACAGGGGACGAATTCACCCCTCCACTTT. Its translation: CASSHGQGTNSPLHF.

The chain's CDR3 is CASSYSTTLVETQYF. CDR3 DNA: TGTGCCAGCAGTTACTCGACTACCCTCGTCGAGACCCAGTACTTC. This chain connects TRBV6-2 or TRBV6-3 to TRBJ2-5; tentatively, D is TRBD2 (5 bases). Germline values: CDR1 MNHEY, CDR2 SVGEGT. V shed 0 bases and J shed 5 bases, with 13 bases lying between them. CDR3 length: 15 residues.

The chain recombines TRBV10-2 with TRBJ2-7; a possible D gene is TRBD2 (5 bases). CDR1 WSHSY and CDR2 SAAADI come from the germline V gene. This CDR3 contains 15 residues. Trimming shortened V by 5 bases and J by 6 bases, and 20 bases separated the two germline ends. The CDR3 loop is CASSRGWAQSSEQYF. The CDR3 nucleotides are TGCGCCAGCAGTCGAGGGTGGGCCCAATCCAGCGAGCAGTACTTC.

This clone occurred a few times. The chain is built from TRBV2 and TRBJ2-5, with 8 bases aligning to TRBD1. The CDR3 totals 15 residues. Germline V CDR1 and CDR2: SNHLY, FYNNEI. Trimming took 6 bases from V and 3 from J; bases not matched to a gene: 9. CDR3 sequence (DNA): TGTGCCAGCAGGCCGAAGGGGACAGGAAAAGAGACCCAGTACTTC. Translated, it gives CASRPKGTGKETQYF.

This clone was found once. V gene TRBV9 combines with J gene TRBJ2-1; 10 positions match TRBD2. The CDR3 runs to 18 residues. V lost 3 bases, J lost 1 base, and 10 bases stayed unmatched. Germline CDR1 is SGDLS and CDR2 is YYNGEE. The CDR3 is CASSAQRLAGVSYNEQFF. As DNA, the CDR3 is TGTGCCAGCAGCGCCCAGCGGCTAGCGGGAGTTTCCTACAATGAGCAGTTCTTC.

CDR3 sequence (DNA): TGTGCCAGCAGCGTAGCTAGCGGAGTGAATGAGCAGTTCTTC. It codes for CASSVASGVNEQFF. The chain employs TRBV9 and TRBJ2-1; TRBD2 matches at 7 bases. The CDR3 covers 14 residues. The germline gives CDR1 SGDLS, CDR2 YYNGEE. After removal of 0 bases from V and 7 bases from J, the junction contained 4 bases not matched to a gene.

This chain links TRBV4-3 with TRBJ2-5, with a possible D match to TRBD1 (5 bases). The V end lost 1 base, the J end lost 4 bases, and 13 bases lay between the germline ends. The CDR3 extends over 15 amino acids. Germline assignment: CDR1 LGHNA and CDR2 YSLEER. The CDR3: CASSQGSGKLETQYF. The CDR3 DNA is TGCGCCAGCAGCCAAGGGTCAGGGAAGTTAGAGACCCAGTACTTC.

The rearrangement joins TRBV29-1 to TRBJ1-2; tentatively, D is TRBD1 (6 bases). The CDR3 has 13 amino acids. Germline assignment: CDR1 SQVTM and CDR2 ANQGSEA. Trimming took 5 bases from V and 2 from J, leaving 12 bases between them. The CDR3 reads CSVLPQGNYGYTF. In nucleotides, the CDR3 is TGCAGCGTTTTGCCACAGGGAAACTATGGCTACACCTTC. Full variable domain (rest looked up from reference TRBV29-1 and TRBJ1-2): SAVISQKPSRDICQRGTSLTIQCQVDSQVTMMFWYRQQPGQSLTLIATANQGSEATYESGFVIDKFPISRPNLTFSTLTVSNMSPEDSSIYLCSVLPQGNYGYTFGSGTRLTVV.

This chain uses TRBV18 with TRBJ1-3; D is ambiguous. The CDR3 length is 14 residues. Trimming took off 0 bases at V and 2 bases at J, with 5 bases between the two ends. Germline CDR1 is KGHSH and CDR2 is LQKENI. DNA for the CDR3: TGTGCCAGCTCACCACCTACAACTGGAAACACCATATATTTT. Translated, it gives CASSPPTTGNTIYF.